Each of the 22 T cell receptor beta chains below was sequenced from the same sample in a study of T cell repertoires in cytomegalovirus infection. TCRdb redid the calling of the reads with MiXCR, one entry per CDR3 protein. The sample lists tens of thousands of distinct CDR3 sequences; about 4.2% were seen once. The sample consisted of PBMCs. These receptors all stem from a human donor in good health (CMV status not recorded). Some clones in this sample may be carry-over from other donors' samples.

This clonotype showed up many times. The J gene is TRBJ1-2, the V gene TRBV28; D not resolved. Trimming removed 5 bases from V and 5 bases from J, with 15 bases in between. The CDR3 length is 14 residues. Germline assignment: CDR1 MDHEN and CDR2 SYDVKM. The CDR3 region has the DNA TGTGCCAGCAGTCCGCATACCTCGGGGTATGGCTACACCTTC. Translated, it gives CASSPHTSGYGYTF.

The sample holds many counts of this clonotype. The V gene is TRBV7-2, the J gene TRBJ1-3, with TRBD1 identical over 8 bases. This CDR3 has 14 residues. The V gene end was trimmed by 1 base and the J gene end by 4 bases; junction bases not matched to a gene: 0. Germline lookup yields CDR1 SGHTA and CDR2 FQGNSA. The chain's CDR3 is CASSLGQGGNTIYF. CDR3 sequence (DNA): TGTGCCAGCAGCTTAGGACAGGGGGGAAACACCATATATTTT.

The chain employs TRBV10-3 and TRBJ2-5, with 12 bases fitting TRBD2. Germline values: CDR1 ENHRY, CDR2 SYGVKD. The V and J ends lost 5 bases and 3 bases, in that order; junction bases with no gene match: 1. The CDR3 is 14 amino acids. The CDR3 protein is CAISRLAGEETQYF. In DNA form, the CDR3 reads TGTGCCATCAGTAGACTAGCGGGAGAAGAGACCCAGTACTTC.

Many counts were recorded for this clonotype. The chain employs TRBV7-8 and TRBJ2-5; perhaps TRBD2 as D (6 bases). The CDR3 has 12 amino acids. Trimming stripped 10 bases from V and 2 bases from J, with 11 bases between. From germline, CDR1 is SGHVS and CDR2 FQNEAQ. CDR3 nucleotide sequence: TGTGCCACCGGGACTCCGCAAGAGACCCAGTACTTC. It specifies CATGTPQETQYF.

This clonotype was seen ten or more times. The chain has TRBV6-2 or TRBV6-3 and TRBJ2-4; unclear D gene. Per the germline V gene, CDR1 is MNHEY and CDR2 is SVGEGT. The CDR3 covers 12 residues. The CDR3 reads CAVAVAKNIQYF. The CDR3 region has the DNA TGTGCTGTAGCTGTAGCCAAAAACATTCAGTACTTC.

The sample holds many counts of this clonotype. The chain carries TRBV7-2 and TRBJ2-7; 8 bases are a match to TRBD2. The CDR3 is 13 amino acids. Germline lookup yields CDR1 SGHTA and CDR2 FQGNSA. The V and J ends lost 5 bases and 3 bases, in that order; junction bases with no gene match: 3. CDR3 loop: CASSRRGGYEQYF. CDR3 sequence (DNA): TGTGCCAGCAGCCGCCGGGGGGGCTACGAGCAGTACTTC.

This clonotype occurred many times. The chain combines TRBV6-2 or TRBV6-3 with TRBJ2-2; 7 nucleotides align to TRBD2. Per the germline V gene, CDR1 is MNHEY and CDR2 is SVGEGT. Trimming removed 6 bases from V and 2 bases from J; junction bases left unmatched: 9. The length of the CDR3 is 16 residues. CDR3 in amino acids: CASRRGLPENTGELFF. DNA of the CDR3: TGTGCCAGCAGGCGGGGACTACCGGAAAACACCGGGGAGCTGTTTTTT.

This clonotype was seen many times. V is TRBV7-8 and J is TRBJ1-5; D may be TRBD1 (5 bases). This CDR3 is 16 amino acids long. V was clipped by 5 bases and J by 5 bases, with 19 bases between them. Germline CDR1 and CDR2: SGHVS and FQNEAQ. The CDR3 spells CASSRTGTVGDQPQHF. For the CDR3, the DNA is TGTGCCAGCAGCAGAACCGGGACGGTGGGGGATCAGCCCCAGCATTTT.

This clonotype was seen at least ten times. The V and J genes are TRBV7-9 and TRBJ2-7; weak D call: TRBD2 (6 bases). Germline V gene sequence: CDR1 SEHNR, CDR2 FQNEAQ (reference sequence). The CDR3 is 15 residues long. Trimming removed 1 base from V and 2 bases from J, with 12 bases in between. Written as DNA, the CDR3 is TGTGCCAGCAGCTTAGTCGGCGGGACCGCCTACGAGCAGTACTTC. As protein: CASSLVGGTAYEQYF.

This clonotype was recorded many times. The CDR3 bases are TGCAGTGCTTACCCTAGCGGCCCTACCCAGGAGACCCAGTACTTC. Its protein product is CSAYPSGPTQETQYF. This sequence joins TRBV20-1 and TRBJ2-5; 7 nucleotides align to TRBD2. Germline trimming cut 5 bases from V and 5 bases from J; bases unmatched to any gene: 14. Germline assignment: CDR1 DFQATT and CDR2 SNEGSKA (reference sequence). This CDR3 spans 15 amino acids.

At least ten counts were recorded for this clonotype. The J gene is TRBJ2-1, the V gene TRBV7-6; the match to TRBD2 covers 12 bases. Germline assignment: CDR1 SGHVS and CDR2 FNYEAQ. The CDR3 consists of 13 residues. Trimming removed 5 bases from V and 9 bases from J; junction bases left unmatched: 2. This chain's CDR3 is CASSLLAGGEQFF. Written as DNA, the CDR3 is TGTGCCAGCAGCCTACTAGCGGGGGGTGAGCAGTTCTTC.

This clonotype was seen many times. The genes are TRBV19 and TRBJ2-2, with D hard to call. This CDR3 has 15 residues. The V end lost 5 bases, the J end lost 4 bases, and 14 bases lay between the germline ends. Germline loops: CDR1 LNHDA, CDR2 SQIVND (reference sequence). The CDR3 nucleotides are TGTGCCAGTAGTTCCTCTTCTAAGAGCACCGGGGAGCTGTTTTTT. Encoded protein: CASSSSSKSTGELFF.

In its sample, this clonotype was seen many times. The CDR3 region is CASSLQLLSYEQYF. In nucleotides, the CDR3 is TGTGCCAGCAGCTTACAATTACTCTCCTACGAGCAGTACTTC. This rearrangement joins TRBV7-8 to TRBJ2-7; no clear D gene. Germline CDR1 and CDR2: SGHVS and FQNEAQ. V was shortened by 2 bases and J by 0 bases, with 8 bases between the two germline ends. This CDR3 region has 14 residues.

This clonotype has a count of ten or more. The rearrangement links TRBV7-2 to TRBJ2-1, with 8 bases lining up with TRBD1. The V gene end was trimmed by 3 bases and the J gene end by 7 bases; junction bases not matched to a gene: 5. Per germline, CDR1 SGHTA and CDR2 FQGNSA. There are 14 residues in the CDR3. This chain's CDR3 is CASSLDTGGNEQFF. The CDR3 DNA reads TGTGCCAGCAGCTTGGACACAGGGGGGAATGAGCAGTTCTTC.

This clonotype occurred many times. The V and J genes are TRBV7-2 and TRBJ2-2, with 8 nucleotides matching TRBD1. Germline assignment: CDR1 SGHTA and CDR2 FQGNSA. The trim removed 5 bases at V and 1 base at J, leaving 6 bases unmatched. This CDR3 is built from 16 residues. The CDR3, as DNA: TGTGCCAGCAGCCCAGGGGGCCGAGGGAACACCGGGGAGCTGTTTTTT. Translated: CASSPGGRGNTGELFF.

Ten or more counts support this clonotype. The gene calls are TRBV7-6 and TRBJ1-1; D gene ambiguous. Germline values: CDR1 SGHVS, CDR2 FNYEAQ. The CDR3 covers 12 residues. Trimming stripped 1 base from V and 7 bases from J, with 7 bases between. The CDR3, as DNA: TGTGCCAGCAGCTTAGGAGGCGGTGAAGCTTTCTTT. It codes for CASSLGGGEAFF.

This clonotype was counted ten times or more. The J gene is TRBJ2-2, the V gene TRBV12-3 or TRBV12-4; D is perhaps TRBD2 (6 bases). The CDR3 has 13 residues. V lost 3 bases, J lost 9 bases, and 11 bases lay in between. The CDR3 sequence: CASSFRDSRELFF. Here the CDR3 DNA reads TGTGCCAGCAGTTTTCGGGACTCCCGGGAGCTGTTTTTT.

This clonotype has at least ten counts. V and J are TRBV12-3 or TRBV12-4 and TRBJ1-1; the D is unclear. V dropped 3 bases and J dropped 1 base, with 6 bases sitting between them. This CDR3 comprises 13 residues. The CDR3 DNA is TGTGCCAGCAGTTTTATGGAGAACACTGAAGCTTTCTTT. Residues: CASSFMENTEAFF.

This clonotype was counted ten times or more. This CDR3 is CASSLQGGGDGYTF. Written as DNA, the CDR3 is TGTGCCAGCAGCCTACAGGGCGGCGGAGATGGCTACACCTTC. The J gene is TRBJ1-2, the V gene TRBV6-1, with a weak D call TRBD1 (6 bases). The CDR3 runs 14 residues. Germline V gene lookup returns CDR1 MNHNS and CDR2 SASEGT. V gave up 6 bases and J gave up 6 bases, with 17 bases separating them.

CDR3 loop: CASSQTGREAFF. CDR3 in DNA: TGTGCCAGCAGTCAAACTGGGAGGGAAGCTTTCTTT. V usage is TRBV7-3 and J usage is TRBJ1-1; D not certain. Trimming shortened V by 6 bases and J by 8 bases, and 13 bases separated the two germline ends. Germline-derived CDR1 and CDR2 are SGHTA and FQGTGA. CDR3 size: 12 residues.

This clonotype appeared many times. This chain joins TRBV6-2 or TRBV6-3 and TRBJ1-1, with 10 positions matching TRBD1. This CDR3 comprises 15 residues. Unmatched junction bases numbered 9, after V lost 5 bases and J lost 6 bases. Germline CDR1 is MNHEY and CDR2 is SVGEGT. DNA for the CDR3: TGTGCCAGCAGTCCTACCGGGACAGGGGCTGCTGAAGCTTTCTTT. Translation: CASSPTGTGAAEAFF.

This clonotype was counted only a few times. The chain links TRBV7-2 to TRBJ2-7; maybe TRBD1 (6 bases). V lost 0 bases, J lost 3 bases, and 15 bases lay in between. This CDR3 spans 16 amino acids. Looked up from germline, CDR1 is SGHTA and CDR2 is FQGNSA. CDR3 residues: CASSLAPTARGYEQYF. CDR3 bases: TGTGCCAGCAGCTTAGCTCCGACTGCCAGGGGCTACGAGCAGTACTTC.